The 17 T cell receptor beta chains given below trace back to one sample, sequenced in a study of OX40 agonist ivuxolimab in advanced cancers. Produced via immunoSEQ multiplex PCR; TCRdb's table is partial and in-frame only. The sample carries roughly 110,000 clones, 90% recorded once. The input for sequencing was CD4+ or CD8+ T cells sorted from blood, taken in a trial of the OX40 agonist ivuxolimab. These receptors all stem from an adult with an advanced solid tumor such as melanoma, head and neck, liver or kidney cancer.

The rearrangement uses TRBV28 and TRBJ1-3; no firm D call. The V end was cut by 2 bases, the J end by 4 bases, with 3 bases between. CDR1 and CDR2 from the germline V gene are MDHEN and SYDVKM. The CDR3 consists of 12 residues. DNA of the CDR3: TGTGCCAGCAGTTTACAGGGAAACACCATATATTTT. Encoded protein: CASSLQGNTIYF.

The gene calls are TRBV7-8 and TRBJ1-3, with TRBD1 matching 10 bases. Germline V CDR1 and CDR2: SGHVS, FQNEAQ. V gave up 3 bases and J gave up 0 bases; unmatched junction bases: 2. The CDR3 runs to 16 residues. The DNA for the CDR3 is TGTGCCAGCAGCTTTAGGGACAGGGGCTCTGGAAACACCATATATTTT. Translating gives CASSFRDRGSGNTIYF.

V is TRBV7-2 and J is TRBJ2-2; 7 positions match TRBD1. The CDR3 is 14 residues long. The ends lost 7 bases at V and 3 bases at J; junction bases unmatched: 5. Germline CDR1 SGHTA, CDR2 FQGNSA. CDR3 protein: CASIGDSYTGELFF. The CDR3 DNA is TGTGCCAGCATCGGGGACAGCTACACCGGGGAGCTGTTTTTT.

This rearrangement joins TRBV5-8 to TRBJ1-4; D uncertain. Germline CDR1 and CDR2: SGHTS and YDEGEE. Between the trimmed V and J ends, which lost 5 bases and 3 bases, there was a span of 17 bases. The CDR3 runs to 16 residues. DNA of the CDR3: TGTGCCAGCAGTCATCCGGCGGTTGGGGCTAATGAAAAACTGTTTTTT. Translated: CASSHPAVGANEKLFF.

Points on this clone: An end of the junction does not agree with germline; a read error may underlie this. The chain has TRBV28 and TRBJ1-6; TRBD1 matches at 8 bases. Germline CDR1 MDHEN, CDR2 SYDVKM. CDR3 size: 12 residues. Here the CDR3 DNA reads TGTGCCAGCAGTTCTGTCCGGGACAGGCCAATCTTT. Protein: CASSSVRDRPIF.

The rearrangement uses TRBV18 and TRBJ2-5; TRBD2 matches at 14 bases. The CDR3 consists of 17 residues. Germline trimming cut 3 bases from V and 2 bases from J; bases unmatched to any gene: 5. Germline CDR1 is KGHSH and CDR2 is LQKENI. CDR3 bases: TGTGCCAGCTCACCGCCACGACTAGCGGGGGGGCAAGAGACCCAGTACTTC. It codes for CASSPPRLAGGQETQYF.

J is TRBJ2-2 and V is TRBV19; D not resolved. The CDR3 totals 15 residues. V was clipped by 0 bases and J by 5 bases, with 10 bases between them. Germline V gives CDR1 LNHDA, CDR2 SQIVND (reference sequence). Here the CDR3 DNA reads TGTGCCAGTAGTATAGATCCGGCACGTACCGGGGAGCTGTTTTTT. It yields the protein CASSIDPARTGELFF.

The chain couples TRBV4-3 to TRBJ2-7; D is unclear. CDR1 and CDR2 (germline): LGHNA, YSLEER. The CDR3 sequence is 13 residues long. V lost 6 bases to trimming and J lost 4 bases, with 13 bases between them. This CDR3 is CASSRSRLYEQYF. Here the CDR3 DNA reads TGCGCCAGCAGTAGATCACGCCTGTACGAGCAGTACTTC.

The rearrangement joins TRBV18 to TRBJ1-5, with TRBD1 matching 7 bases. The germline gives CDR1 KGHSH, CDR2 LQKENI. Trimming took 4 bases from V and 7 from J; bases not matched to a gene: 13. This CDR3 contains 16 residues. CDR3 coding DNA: TGTGCCAGCTCACTTGCCCGAGACAGGGCAGGACAGCCCCAGCATTTT. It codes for CASSLARDRAGQPQHF. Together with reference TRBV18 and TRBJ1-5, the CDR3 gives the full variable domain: NAGVMQNPRHLVRRRGQEARLRCSPMKGHSHVYWYRQLPEEGLKFMVYLQKENIIDESGMPKERFSAEFPKEGPSILRIQQVVRGDSAAYFCASSLARDRAGQPQHFGDGTRLSIL.

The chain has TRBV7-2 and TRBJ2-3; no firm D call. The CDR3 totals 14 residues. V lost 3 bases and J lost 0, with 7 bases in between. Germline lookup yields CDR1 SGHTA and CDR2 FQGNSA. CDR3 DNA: TGTGCCAGCAGCTTTCTACAAAGCACAGATACGCAGTATTTT. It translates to CASSFLQSTDTQYF. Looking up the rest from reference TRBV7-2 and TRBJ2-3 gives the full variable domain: GAGVSQSPSNKVTEKGKDVELRCDPISGHTALYWYRQSLGQGLEFLIYFQGNSAPDKSGLPSDRFSAERTGGSVSTLTIQRTQQEDSAVYLCASSFLQSTDTQYFGPGTRLTVL.

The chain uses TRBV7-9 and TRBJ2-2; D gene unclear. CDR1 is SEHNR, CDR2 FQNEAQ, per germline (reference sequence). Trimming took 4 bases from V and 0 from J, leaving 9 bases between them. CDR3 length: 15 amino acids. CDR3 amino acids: CASSSTMANTGELFF. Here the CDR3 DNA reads TGTGCCAGCAGCTCAACCATGGCGAACACCGGGGAGCTGTTTTTT.

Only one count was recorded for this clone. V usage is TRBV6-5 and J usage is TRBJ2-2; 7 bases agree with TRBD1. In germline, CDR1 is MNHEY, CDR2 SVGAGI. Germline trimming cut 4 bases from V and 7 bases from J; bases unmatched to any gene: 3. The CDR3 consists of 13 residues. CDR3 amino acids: CASSLRTGGELFF. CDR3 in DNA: TGTGCCAGCAGTTTGAGGACAGGCGGGGAGCTGTTTTTT.

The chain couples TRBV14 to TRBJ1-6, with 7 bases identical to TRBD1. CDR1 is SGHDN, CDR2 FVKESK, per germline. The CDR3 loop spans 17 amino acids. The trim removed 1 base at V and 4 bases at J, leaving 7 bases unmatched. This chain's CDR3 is CASSQASGTAYNSPLHF. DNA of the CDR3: TGTGCCAGCAGCCAAGCCTCCGGGACAGCGTATAATTCACCCCTCCACTTT. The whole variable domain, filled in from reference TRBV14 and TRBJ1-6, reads EAGVTQFPSHSVIEKGQTVTLRCDPISGHDNLYWYRRVMGKEIKFLLHFVKESKQDESGMPNNRFLAERTGGTYSTLKVQPAELEDSGVYFCASSQASGTAYNSPLHFGNGTRLTVT.

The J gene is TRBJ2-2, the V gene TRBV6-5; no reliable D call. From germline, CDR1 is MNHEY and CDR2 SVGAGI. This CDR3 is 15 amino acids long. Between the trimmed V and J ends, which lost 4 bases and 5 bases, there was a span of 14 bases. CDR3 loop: CASSSSTFRTGELFF. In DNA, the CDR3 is TGTGCCAGCAGTTCTTCTACTTTCAGGACCGGGGAGCTGTTTTTT.

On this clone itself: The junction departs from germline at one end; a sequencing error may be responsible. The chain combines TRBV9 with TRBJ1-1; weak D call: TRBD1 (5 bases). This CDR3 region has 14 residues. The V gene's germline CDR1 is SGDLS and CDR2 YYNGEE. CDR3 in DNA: TGTGCCAGCAGCGTAGTGGGGGAGAACACTGAAACTTTCTTT. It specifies CASSVVGENTETFF.

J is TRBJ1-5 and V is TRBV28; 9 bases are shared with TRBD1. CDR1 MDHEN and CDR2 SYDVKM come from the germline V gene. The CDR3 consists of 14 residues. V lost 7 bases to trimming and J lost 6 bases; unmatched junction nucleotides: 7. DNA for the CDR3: TGTGCCAGCAATTCCCCACAGGGGGCTCAGCCCCAGCATTTT. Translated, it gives CASNSPQGAQPQHF.

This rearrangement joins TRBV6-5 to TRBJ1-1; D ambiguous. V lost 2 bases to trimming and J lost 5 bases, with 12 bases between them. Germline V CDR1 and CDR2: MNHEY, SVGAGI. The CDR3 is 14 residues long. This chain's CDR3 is CASSYPNIRTEAFF. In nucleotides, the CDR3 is TGTGCCAGCAGTTACCCCAATATAAGGACTGAAGCTTTCTTT.